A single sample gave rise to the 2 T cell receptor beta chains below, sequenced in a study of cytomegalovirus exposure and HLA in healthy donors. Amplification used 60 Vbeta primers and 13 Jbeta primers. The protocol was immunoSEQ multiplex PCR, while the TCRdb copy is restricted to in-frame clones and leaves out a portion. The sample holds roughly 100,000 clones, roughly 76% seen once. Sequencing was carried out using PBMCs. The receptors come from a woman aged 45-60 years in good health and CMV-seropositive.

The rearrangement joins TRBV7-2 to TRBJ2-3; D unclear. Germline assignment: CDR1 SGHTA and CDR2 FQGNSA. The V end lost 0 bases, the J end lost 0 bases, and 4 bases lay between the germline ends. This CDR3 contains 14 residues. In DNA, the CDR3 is TGTGCCAGCAGCTTAGCGCGGAGCACAGATACGCAGTATTTT. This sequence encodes CASSLARSTDTQYF.

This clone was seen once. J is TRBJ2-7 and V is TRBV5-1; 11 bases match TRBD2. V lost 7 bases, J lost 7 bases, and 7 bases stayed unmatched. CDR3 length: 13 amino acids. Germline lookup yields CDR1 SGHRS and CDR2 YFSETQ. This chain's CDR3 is CASSIAGGQEQYF. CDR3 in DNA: TGCGCCAGCTCTATAGCGGGGGGGCAAGAGCAGTACTTC.